These 17 T cell receptor beta chains were all obtained from the same sample, sequenced in a study of OX40 agonist ivuxolimab in advanced cancers. Sequencing used immunoSEQ multiplex PCR; TCRdb keeps in-frame clones, though not all of them. Of more than 65,000 clones listed, roughly 90% were seen once; the top ten hold under 0.4%. The specimen comprised CD4+ or CD8+ T cells sorted from blood, sampled in a trial of the OX40 agonist ivuxolimab. The origin of the receptors is an adult with an advanced solid tumor such as melanoma, head and neck, liver or kidney cancer.

This chain links TRBV9 with TRBJ2-2, with 11 bases aligning to TRBD1. The V gene end was trimmed by 3 bases and the J gene end by 3 bases; junction bases not matched to a gene: 7. CDR1 and CDR2 (germline): SGDLS, YYNGEE. The CDR3 is made up of 17 amino acids. The CDR3 loop reads CASSGGTGGWYTGELFF. CDR3 DNA: TGTGCCAGCAGCGGTGGGACAGGGGGTTGGTACACCGGGGAGCTGTTTTTT.

The chain uses TRBV12-5 and TRBJ2-7, with 8 bases matching TRBD1. The J segment lost 2 bases and the V segment lost 5 bases, leaving 14 bases of the junction unmatched. Germline V lookup: CDR1 LGHNT, CDR2 FRNRAP. The CDR3 is 17 amino acids. CDR3 protein: CASGDVRQGAFAYEQYF. The CDR3, as DNA: TGTGCTAGTGGTGACGTTAGGCAGGGGGCTTTCGCCTACGAGCAGTACTTC.

CDR3 region: CASSRPGPIYEQYF. The CDR3 coding sequence is TGTGCCAGCAGTAGACCGGGACCGATATACGAGCAGTACTTC. The rearrangement joins TRBV7-9 to TRBJ2-7, with D perhaps given as TRBD1 or TRBD2 (5 bases each). Trimming pared 6 bases from V and 4 bases from J, leaving 16 bases between. Germline V gene data show CDR1 as SEHNR and CDR2 as FQNEAQ (reference sequence). The CDR3 totals 14 residues.

The rearrangement uses TRBV5-1 and TRBJ2-1; TRBD2 matches 10 bases. Germline trimming cut 0 bases from V and 7 bases from J; bases unmatched to any gene: 7. Germline CDR1 and CDR2: SGHRS and YFSETQ. The CDR3 consists of 16 residues. CDR3 protein: CASSLVVSGRKNEQFF. CDR3 coding DNA: TGCGCCAGCAGCTTGGTGGTTAGCGGGAGGAAGAATGAGCAGTTCTTC.

V usage is TRBV29-1 and J usage is TRBJ2-7; no reliable D call. Germline CDR1 and CDR2: SQVTM and ANQGSEA. This CDR3 contains 11 residues. V lost 5 bases and J 0 bases, leaving 5 bases between the germline ends. The CDR3 protein is CSVRISYEQYF. For the CDR3, the DNA is TGCAGCGTTCGGATCTCCTACGAGCAGTACTTC.

The chain combines TRBV21-1 with TRBJ2-1. TRBV21-1 is shown as a pseudogene. This CDR3 contains 14 residues. The CDR3: CASTPSRFHNEQFF. CDR3 nucleotide sequence: TGTGCCAGCACCCCGTCAAGATTTCACAATGAGCAGTTCTTC.

V and J are TRBV11-3 and TRBJ2-7; D ambiguous. V dropped 5 bases and J dropped 0 bases, with 11 bases sitting between them. Germline loops: CDR1 SGHNT, CDR2 YENEEA. The CDR3 spans 14 residues. DNA for the CDR3: TGTGCCAGCAGCATCCACATAGGCTCCTACGAGCAGTACTTC. As protein: CASSIHIGSYEQYF.

The rearrangement joins TRBV6-6 to TRBJ1-4, with 7 positions matching TRBD1. This CDR3 has 15 amino acids. From germline, CDR1 is MNHNY and CDR2 SVGAGI (reference sequence). Trimming took 0 bases from V and 5 from J; bases not matched to a gene: 3. CDR3 amino acids: CASSYSGDRNEKLFF. The CDR3 DNA sequence: TGTGCCAGCAGTTACTCCGGGGACAGAAATGAAAAACTGTTTTTT.

This chain joins TRBV27 and TRBJ2-5, with 10 bases matching TRBD2. Trimming took 5 bases from V and 4 from J; bases not matched to a gene: 7. The CDR3 runs 15 residues. Germline loops: CDR1 MNHEY, CDR2 SMNVEV (reference sequence). The CDR3 nucleotides are TGTGCCAGCAGTCTCTCTAGCGGGAGCGGAGAGACCCAGTACTTC. Translated, it gives CASSLSSGSGETQYF.

The chain joins TRBV5-1 to TRBJ1-1; D is unresolved. V lost 5 bases, J lost 1 base, and 15 bases lay in between. The V gene's germline CDR1 is SGHRS and CDR2 YFSETQ. The CDR3 has 15 amino acids. DNA of the CDR3: TGCGCCAGCAGATACGCAGACTGGGGGAACACTGAAGCTTTCTTT. It specifies CASRYADWGNTEAFF.

V and J are TRBV10-3 and TRBJ2-2; D is undetermined. This CDR3 spans 15 amino acids. Trimming left V 4 bases short and J 0 bases short, with 9 bases between. The V gene's germline CDR1 is ENHRY and CDR2 SYGVKD. Here the CDR3 reads CAISVVMANTGELFF. As DNA, the CDR3 is TGTGCCATCAGTGTCGTCATGGCGAACACCGGGGAGCTGTTTTTT.

This chain links TRBV7-8 with TRBJ1-1, with TRBD1 matching 7 bases. CDR1 is SGHVS and CDR2 is FQNEAQ in the germline V gene. V lost 4 bases and J lost 3; bases outside the gene matches: 2. This CDR3 has 13 amino acids. CDR3 in DNA: TGTGCCAGCAGCTACACAGGGGACACTGAAGCTTTCTTT. Encoded protein: CASSYTGDTEAFF.

This clone was detected once. V and J are TRBV19 and TRBJ2-1, with D possibly matching TRBD2 (6 bases). The CDR3 has 15 residues. V was cut by 6 bases and J by 6 bases, with 18 bases left in between. CDR1 is LNHDA and CDR2 is SQIVND in the germline V gene (reference sequence). The CDR3 region is CASSRDFPKSNEQFF. CDR3 DNA: TGTGCCAGTAGCAGGGACTTTCCAAAATCCAATGAGCAGTTCTTC.

This clone has a handful of counts. The chain recombines TRBV19 with TRBJ1-3, with D possibly TRBD1 on 5 matching bases. V lost 7 bases and J 0 bases, leaving 13 bases between the germline ends. Germline V gives CDR1 LNHDA, CDR2 SQIVND (reference sequence). The CDR3 covers 15 residues. Here the CDR3 reads CASTWDSVSGNTIYF. The CDR3 DNA follows: TGTGCCAGTACTTGGGACTCCGTCTCTGGAAACACCATATATTTT.

The rearrangement uses TRBV9 and TRBJ2-2; TRBD2 agrees at 13 bases. The CDR3 extends over 21 amino acids. V dropped 0 bases and J dropped 2; count of bases not matched to a gene: 13. Germline V lookup: CDR1 SGDLS, CDR2 YYNGEE. CDR3 loop: CASSVGLGGLAGVINTGELFF. The CDR3 DNA reads as TGTGCCAGCAGCGTAGGACTTGGTGGACTAGCGGGAGTGATTAACACCGGGGAGCTGTTTTTT.

The chain recombines TRBV11-3 with TRBJ2-2, with 8 positions matching TRBD2. Germline trimming cut 5 bases from V and 0 bases from J; bases unmatched to any gene: 5. Germline V gene lookup returns CDR1 SGHNT and CDR2 YENEEA. This CDR3 spans 16 amino acids. The CDR3 reads CASSKQGLANTGELFF. Here the CDR3 DNA reads TGTGCCAGCAGCAAGCAGGGACTAGCGAACACCGGGGAGCTGTTTTTT.

This chain uses TRBV21-1 with TRBJ2-7; TRBD1, as called in the table, went unchecked against the DNA. TRBV21-1 corresponds to a pseudogene. The CDR3 is 16 residues long. CDR3 DNA sequence: TGTGCCAGCAGCAAAGGAAGACAGGGGGCGTGCTACGAGCAGTACTTC. It codes for CASSKGRQGACYEQYF.